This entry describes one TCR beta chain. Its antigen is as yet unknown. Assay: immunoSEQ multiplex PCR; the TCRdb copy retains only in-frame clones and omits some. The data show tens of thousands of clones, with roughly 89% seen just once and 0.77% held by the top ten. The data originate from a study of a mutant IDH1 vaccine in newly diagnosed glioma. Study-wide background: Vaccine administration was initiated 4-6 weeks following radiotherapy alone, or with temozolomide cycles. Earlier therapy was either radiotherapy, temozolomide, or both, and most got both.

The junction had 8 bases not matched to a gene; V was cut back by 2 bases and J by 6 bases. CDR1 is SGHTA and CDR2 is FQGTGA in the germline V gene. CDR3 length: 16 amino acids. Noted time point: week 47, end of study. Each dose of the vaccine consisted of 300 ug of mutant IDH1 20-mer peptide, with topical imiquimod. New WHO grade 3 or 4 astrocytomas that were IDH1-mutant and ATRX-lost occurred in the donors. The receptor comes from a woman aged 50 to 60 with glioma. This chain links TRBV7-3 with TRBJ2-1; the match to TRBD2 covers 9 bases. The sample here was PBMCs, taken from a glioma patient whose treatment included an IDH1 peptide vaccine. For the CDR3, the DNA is TGTGCCAGCAGCTTATCGGTTGCTAGCGGGACCAATGAGCAGTTCTTC. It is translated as CASSLSVASGTNEQFF.